This T cell receptor beta chain was obtained from a study of blood T cell repertoires in COVID-19. Overall study: Collection of acute and convalescent COVID-19 samples took place in the United States, Italy and Spain. Nucleic acid was either cDNA or gDNA, and it came from T cells, B-cell-depleted T cells, or PBMCs.

As handled by the study authors: The authors estimated nucleated cell counts from reference gene primer amplification. The protocol was immunoSEQ multiplex PCR, while the TCRdb copy is restricted to in-frame clones and leaves out a portion. The DNA gave D and trimming, while V, J and clone size come from that table. There are 200,000 to 250,000 clones in the sample; roughly four fifths occur only once, and 2.3% lies in the top ten. V lost 0 bases, J lost 0 bases, and 9 bases lay in between. The CDR3 has 15 residues. From germline, CDR1 is SGHRS and CDR2 YFSETQ. The sequencing sample was made of peripheral blood. The source of this sequence is a woman aged 60-75 years with acute or convalescent COVID-19. The chain combines TRBV5-1 with TRBJ1-1; no definite D call. The CDR3 region is CASSLEGGMNTEAFF. DNA for the CDR3: TGCGCCAGCAGCTTGGAGGGAGGGATGAACACTGAAGCTTTCTTT.